There are a few counts of the clone carrying this TCR beta chain. Its antigen remains unknown. The data are from a study of T-cell memory formation after mild COVID-19. The overall study: The two donors had largely donor-specific TCR clusters. Study-level results: Several responding clones turned up in pre-infection memory, indicating that cross-reactive memory may have taken part.

TCRdb re-called the 5' RACE reads with MiXCR, one entry per CDR3 protein. The table shows about 560,000 distinct CDR3 sequences, with roughly 18% occurring only once. The V gene lost 3 bases and the J gene lost 5 bases, with 5 bases spanning the gap. Germline V gene data show CDR1 as SGHDT and CDR2 as YYEEEE. The CDR3 is 12 residues long. The clonotype originates from an adult woman who had mild COVID-19 (a few samples of this study predate the infection). Cell type and time point are not known. The sample taken for sequencing was PBMCs or a T cell subset sorted from them (not recorded which). The chain carries TRBV5-6 and TRBJ2-2; D call uncertain. CDR3 coding DNA: TGTGCCAGCAGCTACCATACCGGGGAGCTGTTTTTT. Its translation: CASSYHTGELFF.